Each of the 26 T cell receptor beta chains below was sequenced from the same sample in a study of graft-versus-host responses after intestinal transplantation. Libraries were prepared by immunoSEQ multiplex PCR; TCRdb keeps only in-frame clonotypes and omits some of them. The repertoire holds 85,000 to 100,000 clones, around 93% seen once, with about 0.062% in the top ten. Their specific antigens are unknown. The sample consisted of unstimulated CD8+ T cells sorted from spleen or lymph node cells, taken before transplant. Receptors originate from a human donor who was the organ donor for an intestinal transplant.

This clone was counted once. The chain links TRBV5-6 to TRBJ2-3, with unresolved D. With 4 bases removed from V and 2 bases from J, the gap between germline ends came to 5 bases. The CDR3 contains 12 residues. Per the germline V gene, CDR1 is SGHDT and CDR2 is YYEEEE. The DNA for the CDR3 is TGTGCCAGCAGCGAGTACACAGATACGCAGTATTTT. Protein: CASSEYTDTQYF.

The chain uses TRBV7-2 and TRBJ1-6; TRBD1 might be the D (5 bases). The ends were cut back, 1 base at V and 13 bases at J, with 20 bases in the middle. Germline V gene sequence: CDR1 SGHTA, CDR2 FQGNSA. The CDR3 sequence is 16 residues long. The CDR3: CASSLVYVGIGVPLHF. Written as DNA, the CDR3 is TGTGCCAGCAGCTTAGTTTACGTGGGAATAGGGGTTCCCCTCCACTTT.

The V call is TRBV6-1, the J call TRBJ1-2; 9 bases line up with TRBD1. Germline V gene data show CDR1 as MNHNS and CDR2 as SASEGT. J was trimmed by 1 base and V by 4 bases; bases with no gene match: 16. The length of the CDR3 is 19 residues. Here the CDR3 reads CASSGPRGQGSTSNYGYTF. For the CDR3, the DNA is TGTGCCAGCAGTGGTCCGAGGGGACAGGGATCGACTAGTAACTATGGCTACACCTTC.

The CDR3 here is CASGQSVRNGYTF. CDR3 nucleotide sequence: TGTGCCAGCGGACAATCGGTGAGGAATGGCTACACCTTC. This chain joins TRBV6-6 and TRBJ1-2; TRBD1 might be the D (5 bases). V lost 8 bases, J lost 6 bases, and 16 bases lay in between. Germline CDR1 and CDR2: MNHNY and SVGAGI (reference sequence). The CDR3 has 13 amino acids.

This chain joins TRBV5-4 and TRBJ2-7, with 10 positions matching TRBD2. Germline CDR1 reads SGHNT; CDR2 reads YYREEE (reference sequence). The CDR3 has 15 residues. V was pared by 4 bases and J by 2 bases, with 6 bases of the junction left unmatched. The chain's CDR3 is CASSAGLAEPYEQYF. CDR3 nucleotides: TGTGCCAGCAGCGCCGGACTAGCGGAGCCCTACGAGCAGTACTTC.

The V gene is TRBV9, the J gene TRBJ2-6, with TRBD2 matching 7 bases. The germline gives CDR1 SGDLS, CDR2 YYNGEE. Trimming at V came to 1 base and at J to 0 bases, leaving 7 bases not matched to a gene. The CDR3 sequence is 18 residues long. The CDR3 DNA sequence: TGTGCCAGCAGCGTATCCCGCGGGGGTGTCTCTGGGGCCAACGTCCTGACTTTC. It specifies CASSVSRGGVSGANVLTF.

The chain's CDR3 is CASSQLLGSSEQFF. CDR3 sequence (DNA): TGTGCCAGCAGCCAACTTCTAGGGAGTTCTGAGCAGTTCTTC. The chain is built from TRBV14 and TRBJ2-1; the D gene is possibly TRBD2 (5 bases). With 2 bases removed from V and 9 bases from J, the gap between germline ends came to 14 bases. Germline loops: CDR1 SGHDN, CDR2 FVKESK. The CDR3 extends over 14 amino acids.

The chain combines TRBV27 with TRBJ2-7; TRBD1 aligns across 11 bases. The CDR3 totals 15 residues. Germline V gene lookup returns CDR1 MNHEY and CDR2 SMNVEV (reference sequence). V lost 5 bases to trimming and J lost 4 bases; unmatched junction nucleotides: 7. The CDR3 DNA follows: TGTGCCAGCAGTCCAACCGGGACAGGGGGTTACGAGCAGTACTTC. Protein sequence: CASSPTGTGGYEQYF.

As to this clone: One junction end disagrees with the germline gene, perhaps due to a read error. The chain employs TRBV7-7 and TRBJ1-5; TRBD1 is a possible D gene (6 bases). This CDR3 is built from 15 residues. The germline V gene has CDR1 SSHAT and CDR2 FNYEAQ (reference sequence). The CDR3 here is CASMLQGEDNQPQHF. Here the CDR3 DNA reads TGTGCTAGCATGCTACAGGGAGAAGACAATCAGCCCCAGCATTTT.

This clone has a single count. The chain uses TRBV15 and TRBJ1-1; D may be TRBD1 (5 bases). Germline V gene sequence: CDR1 LNHNV, CDR2 YYDKDF (reference sequence). The CDR3 contains 17 residues. The V and J ends lost 2 bases and 1 base respectively, with 17 bases between them. The CDR3 sequence: CATSRSSGGYGNTEAFF. The CDR3 region has the DNA TGTGCCACCAGCAGATCATCGGGGGGATATGGGAACACTGAAGCTTTCTTT.

The J gene is TRBJ1-1, the V gene TRBV15, with 9 bases identical to TRBD1. V shed 8 bases, J shed 4 bases, and the junction held 5 bases outside the gene matches. This CDR3 is 13 amino acids long. Germline V gene data show CDR1 as LNHNV and CDR2 as YYDKDF (reference sequence). CDR3 DNA: TGTGCCACCGGATTGACAGGGGGCACTGAAGCTTTCTTT. Residues: CATGLTGGTEAFF.

This clone came up once. The rearrangement links TRBV6-6 to TRBJ2-7, with TRBD2 matching 10 bases. The DNA end favors TRBJ2-1, so the J call may be wrong. Looked up from germline, CDR1 is MNHNY and CDR2 is SVGAGI (reference sequence). The CDR3 is 15 amino acids. The CDR3 nucleotides are TGTGCCAGCGGACTAGAGCGGGAGGGTTACAATGAGCAGTTCTTC. Residues: CASGLEREGYNEQFF.

The chain has TRBV5-4 and TRBJ2-1, with TRBD2 matching 13 bases. Germline CDR1 and CDR2: SGHNT and YYREEE (reference sequence). V was pared by 4 bases and J by 5 bases, with 15 bases of the junction left unmatched. The CDR3 sequence is 19 residues long. DNA of the CDR3: TGTGCCAGCAGCCCCAAGACTAGCGGGGGGCCCGGCGGGCACAATGAGCAGTTCTTC. This codes for CASSPKTSGGPGGHNEQFF.

This clone was recorded once. The chain carries TRBV13 and TRBJ2-7; 9 nucleotides match TRBD2. The CDR3 loop spans 13 amino acids. Germline CDR1 PRHDT, CDR2 FYEKMQ (reference sequence). V was pared by 4 bases and J by 5 bases, with 3 bases of the junction left unmatched. CDR3 in amino acids: CASSSGLANEQYF. DNA for the CDR3: TGTGCCAGCAGCTCGGGACTAGCCAACGAGCAGTACTTC.

The J gene is TRBJ2-3, the V gene TRBV6-7, with 8 nucleotides matching TRBD2. TRBV6-7 is sorted into the ORF group, with uncertain function. The CDR3 totals 15 residues. Trimming at V came to 6 bases and at J to 6 bases, leaving 11 bases not matched to a gene. The CDR3 DNA sequence: TGTGCCAGCAGAATAAGCGGGGGTCCCGACGATACGCAGTATTTT. It translates to CASRISGGPDDTQYF.

This chain uses TRBV5-6 with TRBJ2-7; 9 bases match TRBD1. The CDR3 is made up of 13 amino acids. The ends lost 4 bases at V and 7 bases at J; junction bases unmatched: 6. Germline loops: CDR1 SGHDT, CDR2 YYEEEE. CDR3: CASSPGQGREQYF. The DNA for the CDR3 is TGTGCCAGCAGCCCGGGACAGGGTCGTGAGCAGTACTTC.

The rearrangement links TRBV18 to TRBJ1-1; tentatively, D is TRBD1 (6 bases). This CDR3 is 17 amino acids long. CDR1 KGHSH and CDR2 LQKENI come from the germline V gene. Deletions cut 1 base from V and 5 bases from J, with 20 bases between. CDR3 residues: CASSPLIRDTRRTEAFF. The CDR3 coding sequence is TGTGCCAGCTCACCACTTATCCGGGACACCCGGCGGACTGAAGCTTTCTTT.

V and J are TRBV6-5 and TRBJ2-7; TRBD1 might be the D (5 bases). V lost 2 bases and J 3 bases, leaving 8 bases between the germline ends. Germline assignment: CDR1 MNHEY and CDR2 SVGAGI. This CDR3 has 13 amino acids. The CDR3 region is CASSYDSFYEQYF. CDR3 nucleotide sequence: TGTGCCAGCAGTTACGACAGTTTCTACGAGCAGTACTTC.

This chain links TRBV6-1 with TRBJ2-7, with D unclear. This CDR3 region has 13 residues. Germline V gene data show CDR1 as MNHNS and CDR2 as SASEGT. Trimming took 6 bases from V and 0 from J, leaving 9 bases between them. The CDR3 reads CASSEVHSYEQYF. Here the CDR3 DNA reads TGTGCCAGCAGCGAGGTTCACTCCTACGAGCAGTACTTC.

This clone has a single count. The chain uses TRBV7-2 and TRBJ1-5; TRBD1 matches 7 bases. The CDR3 has 16 amino acids. The V gene end was trimmed by 3 bases and the J gene end by 2 bases; junction bases not matched to a gene: 7. The V gene's germline CDR1 is SGHTA and CDR2 FQGNSA. This chain's CDR3 is CASSLVGQPGNQPQHF. The CDR3 DNA reads as TGTGCCAGCAGCTTGGTGGGACAGCCCGGCAATCAGCCCCAGCATTTT. Based on the CDR3 plus reference TRBV7-2 and TRBJ1-5, the full variable domain is GAGVSQSPSNKVTEKGKDVELRCDPISGHTALYWYRQSLGQGLEFLIYFQGNSAPDKSGLPSDRFSAERTGGSVSTLTIQRTQQEDSAVYLCASSLVGQPGNQPQHFGDGTRLSIL.

The chain employs TRBV5-1 and TRBJ1-2; D is perhaps TRBD1 (5 bases). The CDR3 runs 13 residues. CDR1 SGHRS and CDR2 YFSETQ come from the germline V gene. Trimming stripped 3 bases from V and 8 bases from J, with 14 bases between. The CDR3 nucleotides are TGCGCCAGCAGCTGGACGTTGGGGCGAGGCTACACCTTC. Its translation: CASSWTLGRGYTF.

V gene TRBV7-9 combines with J gene TRBJ2-3, with a weak D call TRBD2 (6 bases). Looked up from germline, CDR1 is SEHNR and CDR2 is FQNEAQ (reference sequence). V lost 2 bases, J lost 5 bases, and 11 bases lay in between. The CDR3 contains 14 residues. Here the CDR3 reads CASSLLPSVDTQYF. In nucleotides, the CDR3 is TGTGCCAGCAGCTTACTCCCTAGCGTAGATACGCAGTATTTT.

Points on this clone: A junction end diverges from the germline sequence, so it may reflect a read error. The chain combines TRBV5-6 with TRBJ1-2; 9 bases match TRBD1. This CDR3 has 12 amino acids. CDR1 and CDR2 from the germline V gene are SGHDT and YYEEEE. This chain's CDR3 is CASSLGDRVIHF. The CDR3 nucleotides are TGTGCCAGCAGCTTGGGGGACAGGGTTATCCACTTC.

The chain is built from TRBV5-1 and TRBJ2-1; 8 bases are a match to TRBD2. The germline CDR1 and CDR2 sequences are SGHRS and YFSETQ. The CDR3 covers 16 residues. V was pared by 0 bases and J by 2 bases, with 4 bases of the junction left unmatched. CDR3 loop: CASSLAAGGPYNEQFF. For the CDR3, the DNA is TGCGCCAGCAGCTTGGCCGCGGGGGGCCCCTACAATGAGCAGTTCTTC. Looking up the rest from reference TRBV5-1 and TRBJ2-1 gives the full variable domain: KAGVTQTPRYLIKTRGQQVTLSCSPISGHRSVSWYQQTPGQGLQFLFEYFSETQRNKGNFPGRFSGRQFSNSRSEMNVSTLELGDSALYLCASSLAAGGPYNEQFFGPGTRLTVL.

The CDR3 sequence: CASSLYRLSGANVLTF. The DNA of the CDR3 is TGTGCCAGCAGTTTATATAGACTCTCTGGGGCCAACGTCCTGACTTTC. The chain recombines TRBV28 with TRBJ2-6; no clear D. V was pared by 1 base and J by 0 bases, with 7 bases between. The CDR3 loop spans 16 amino acids. Per germline, CDR1 MDHEN and CDR2 SYDVKM. The full variable domain, rest sourced from reference TRBV28 and TRBJ2-6, is DVKVTQSSRYLVKRTGEKVFLECVQDMDHENMFWYRQDPGLGLRLIYFSYDVKMKEKGDIPEGYSVSREKKERFSLILESASTNQTSMYLCASSLYRLSGANVLTFGAGSRLTVL.

The V and J genes are TRBV28 and TRBJ1-3, with D unresolved. This CDR3 region has 14 residues. Per the germline V gene, CDR1 is MDHEN and CDR2 is SYDVKM. Trimming left V 5 bases short and J 0 bases short, with 8 bases between. This chain's CDR3 is CASSTDYSGNTIYF. The CDR3 bases are TGTGCCAGCAGTACTGATTACTCTGGAAACACCATATATTTT.